This section outlines one T cell receptor (beta chain) sequence together with its context. These data belong to a study of cytomegalovirus exposure and HLA in healthy donors. The CDR3 extends over 15 amino acids. Losses at the gene ends were 6 bases for V and 0 bases for J; bases not matched to a gene: 5. CDR1 and CDR2 from the germline V gene are MNHNS and SASEGT. Primers for the PCR totalled 60 Vbeta and 13 Jbeta. Clones were read by immunoSEQ multiplex PCR, and TCRdb kept only the in-frame ones, dropping some. This sample carries tens of thousands of clones, roughly 77% of them seen once, and the ten largest clones take 6.5% to 8%.

The V gene is TRBV6-1, the J gene TRBJ2-3, with 8 positions matching TRBD1. The receptor was derived from a human donor in good health. Sample: PBMCs. For the CDR3, the DNA is TGTGCCAGCAGCGACAGGGGATTGAGCACAGATACGCAGTATTTT. This codes for CASSDRGLSTDTQYF.